Listed below are T cell receptor beta chains from one sample, sequenced in a study of CD8+CD57+ T cells in acquired aplastic anemia. Using its own MiXCR run on the reads, TCRdb lists one record per CDR3 protein. The sample holds 150,000 or so distinct CDR3 sequences, 63% seen once. Input material: sorted CD4+, CD8+, or CD8+CD57+ T cells (not recorded which) from PBMCs. Source of these receptors: a human donor in good health. Both conserved end residues are part of each CDR3. The D gene is left open where the match is weak. Only some rows state a clone size, as once, few, many or a class for expanded clones.

many TRBJ1-2 TRBV7-9 TRBD1 CASSPGTGGGYGYTF TGTGCCAGCAGCCCAGGGACAGGGGGCGGCTATGGCTACACCTTC
NA TRBJ2-7 TRBV6-2/TRBV6-3 NA CASSYKSQYF TGTGCCAGCAGTTACAAATCGCAGTACTTC
few TRBJ1-1 TRBV7-8 NA CASSSFGGNTEAFF TGTGCCAGCAGCTCCTTCGGCGGGAACACTGAAGCTTTCTTT
NA TRBJ2-7 TRBV20-1 NA CSVGTLSTYEQYF TGCAGTGTCGGGACTCTATCTACCTACGAGCAGTACTTC
NA TRBJ2-3 TRBV7-9 TRBD2 CASSLRVAGGQDTQYF TGTGCCAGCAGCTTAAGAGTAGCGGGAGGTCAAGATACGCAGTATTTT
many TRBJ2-1 TRBV4-2 NA CASSLQGNEQFF TGTGCCAGCAGTCTGCAGGGGAATGAGCAGTTCTTC
many TRBJ2-1 TRBV15 TRBD2 CATSRAKGTSENNEQFF TGTGCCACCAGCAGAGCTAAAGGGACTAGCGAGAACAATGAGCAGTTCTTC
many TRBJ2-5 TRBV20-1 TRBD2 CSAPVAGESEETQYF TGCAGTGCTCCCGTAGCGGGAGAGTCGGAAGAGACCCAGTACTTC
NA TRBJ2-5 TRBV20-1 TRBD2 CSAREIAGEVETQYF TGCAGTGCTAGAGAGATAGCGGGGGAAGTAGAGACCCAGTACTTC
NA TRBJ1-2 TRBV15 TRBD1 CATSRAGTGANYSYTF TGTGCCACCAGCAGAGCCGGGACAGGGGCTAACTATAGCTACACCTTC
once TRBJ2-6 TRBV7-3 NA CASSSPGGANVLTF TGTGCCAGCAGCTCCCCCGGGGGGGCCAACGTCCTGACTTTC
few TRBJ2-2 TRBV24-1 TRBD1 CATSDRQGGNTGELFF TGTGCCACCAGTGATCGACAGGGCGGGAACACCGGGGAGCTGTTTTTT
NA TRBJ2-1 TRBV7-6 TRBD2 CASSLGVSGRQNEQFF TGTGCCAGCAGCTTAGGGGTTAGCGGGAGGCAAAATGAGCAGTTCTTC
few TRBJ1-1 TRBV25-1 NA CASSSGATNTEAFF TGTGCCAGCAGCTCTGGGGCGACGAACACTGAAGCTTTCTTT
NA TRBJ2-1 TRBV9 TRBD2 CASSGNPGLLFNEQFF TGTGCCAGCAGCGGGAACCCGGGACTACTGTTCAATGAGCAGTTCTTC
NA TRBJ2-2 TRBV7-9 NA CASSLEMAGEWIIAGELFF TGTGCCAGCAGCTTAGAGATGGCAGGGGAATGGATTATTGCCGGGGAGCTGTTTTTT
NA TRBJ1-6 TRBV15 NA CATSRGRVENSPLHF TGTGCCACCAGCAGAGGACGGGTAGAAAATTCACCCCTCCACTTT
few TRBJ1-5 TRBV20-1 TRBD1 CSARSGTGIQPQHF TGCAGTGCTAGGAGTGGGACAGGGATACAGCCCCAGCATTTT
many TRBJ2-1 TRBV5-4 TRBD2 CASSLASGNYNEQFF TGTGCCAGCAGCTTGGCTAGCGGGAACTACAATGAGCAGTTCTTC
many TRBJ2-3 TRBV3-1 NA CASSQDTSNTDTQYF TGTGCCAGCAGCCAAGATACTAGCAACACAGATACGCAGTATTTT
once TRBJ2-5 TRBV19 TRBD1 CASSISRTGSRGETQYF TGTGCCAGTAGTATTTCGAGGACAGGGAGCAGGGGAGAGACCCAGTACTTC
NA TRBJ2-1 TRBV24-1 TRBD2 CATSASLGLGYNEQFF TGTGCCACCAGTGCAAGTTTGGGACTAGGCTACAATGAGCAGTTCTTC
NA TRBJ1-5 TRBV7-2 NA CASSPDSNQPQHF TGTGCCAGCAGCCCCGATAGCAATCAGCCCCAGCATTTT
many TRBJ2-7 TRBV14 NA CASSQFHYEQYF TGTGCCAGCAGCCAATTCCACTACGAGCAGTACTTC
NA TRBJ2-3 TRBV9 TRBD2 CASSPPGLAGYNEQYF TGTGCCAGCAGCCCCCCGGGACTAGCGGGATACAATGAGCAGTATTTT
NA TRBJ1-4 TRBV7-7 NA CASSLTENEKLFF TGTGCTAGCAGCTTGACTGAGAATGAAAAACTGTTTTTT
many TRBJ1-5 TRBV19 NA CASSLQGNQPQHF TGTGCCAGTAGTCTACAGGGCAATCAGCCCCAGCATTTT
few TRBJ1-6 TRBV15 NA CATSRDRPGRGNSPLHF TGTGCCACCAGCAGAGATCGTCCGGGACGGGGAAATTCACCCCTCCACTTT
once TRBJ2-1 TRBV7-2 NA CASSLGTVYNEQFF TGTGCCAGCAGCTTAGGGACAGTCTACAATGAGCAGTTCTTC
NA TRBJ1-1 TRBV19 NA CASSRTVNTEAFF TGTGCCAGTAGTCGGACAGTAAACACTGAAGCTTTCTTT
once TRBJ1-2 TRBV25-1 NA CASSPRGGAEYGYTF TGTGCCAGCAGTCCCCGGGGGGGCGCGGAGTATGGCTACACCTTC
NA TRBJ2-1 TRBV19 TRBD2 CASRGGLATYNEQFF TGTGCCAGTAGGGGGGGACTAGCGACCTACAATGAGCAGTTCTTC